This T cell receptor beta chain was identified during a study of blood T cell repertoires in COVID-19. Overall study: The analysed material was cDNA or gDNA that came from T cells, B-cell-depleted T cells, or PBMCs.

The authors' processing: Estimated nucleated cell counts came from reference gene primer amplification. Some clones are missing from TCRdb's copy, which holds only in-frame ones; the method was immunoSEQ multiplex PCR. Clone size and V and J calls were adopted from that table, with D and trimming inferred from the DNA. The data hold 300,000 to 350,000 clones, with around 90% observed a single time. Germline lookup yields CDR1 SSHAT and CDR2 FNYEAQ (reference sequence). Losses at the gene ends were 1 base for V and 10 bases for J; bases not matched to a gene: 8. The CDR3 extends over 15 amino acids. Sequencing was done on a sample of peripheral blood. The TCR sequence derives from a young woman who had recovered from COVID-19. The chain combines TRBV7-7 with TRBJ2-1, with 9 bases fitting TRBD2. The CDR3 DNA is TGTGCCAGCAGCTTAGACAGGTCTAGCGGGGCCGAGCAGTTCTTC. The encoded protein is CASSLDRSSGAEQFF.